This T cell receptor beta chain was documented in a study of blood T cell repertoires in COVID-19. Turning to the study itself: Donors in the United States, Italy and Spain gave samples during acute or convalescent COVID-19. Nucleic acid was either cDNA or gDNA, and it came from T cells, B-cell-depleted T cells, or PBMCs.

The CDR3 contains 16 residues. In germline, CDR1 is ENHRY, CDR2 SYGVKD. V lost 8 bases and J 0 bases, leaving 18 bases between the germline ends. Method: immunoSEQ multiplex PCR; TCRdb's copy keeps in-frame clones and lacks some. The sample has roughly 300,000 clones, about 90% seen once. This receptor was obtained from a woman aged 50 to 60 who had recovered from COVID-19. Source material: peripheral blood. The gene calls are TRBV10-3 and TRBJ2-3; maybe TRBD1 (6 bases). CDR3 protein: CAISSSRDTSTDTQYF. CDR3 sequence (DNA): TGTGCCATCTCTAGCTCCCGGGACACTAGCACAGATACGCAGTATTTT.